A single sample gave rise to the 25 T cell receptor beta chains below, sequenced in a study of T cell responses to AZD1222 COVID-19 vaccine. This table comes from immunoSEQ multiplex PCR, and its TCRdb copy is limited to in-frame clones, with some not included. This table holds under 200,000 clones, around 89% found once. The source material was peripheral blood, sampled 28 days after the second AZD1222 dose. These receptors originate from an adult who received the AZD1222 COVID-19 vaccine.

V usage is TRBV11-1 and J usage is TRBJ2-7, with 8 positions matching TRBD1. The CDR3 has 15 amino acids. The junction had 9 bases not matched to a gene; V was cut back by 5 bases and J by 3 bases. The germline gives CDR1 SGHAT, CDR2 FQDESV (reference sequence). CDR3 protein: CASSQWGQADYEQYF. Here the CDR3 DNA reads TGTGCCAGCAGCCAGTGGGGACAGGCTGACTACGAGCAGTACTTC.

The sample holds one count of this clone. This chain joins TRBV27 and TRBJ1-2, with D perhaps TRBD1 (5 bases). The CDR3 is 14 amino acids. V shed 5 bases and J shed 4 bases, with 14 bases lying between them. Looked up from germline, CDR1 is MNHEY and CDR2 is SMNVEV (reference sequence). CDR3 in DNA: TGTGCCAGCAGTGGGGCCAAAGGGTCCTATGGCTACACCTTC. This translates into CASSGAKGSYGYTF.

V and J are TRBV7-2 and TRBJ2-1; 10 nucleotides agree with TRBD2. The CDR3 is made up of 17 amino acids. CDR1 and CDR2 from the germline V gene are SGHTA and FQGNSA. Trimming removed 1 base from V and 4 bases from J; junction bases left unmatched: 7. The CDR3 DNA is TGTGCCAGCAGCTTAGGGGCGCTAGCGGGAGCTTACAATGAGCAGTTCTTC. Encoded protein: CASSLGALAGAYNEQFF. Complete variable domain (other parts from reference TRBV7-2 and TRBJ2-1): GAGVSQSPSNKVTEKGKDVELRCDPISGHTALYWYRQSLGQGLEFLIYFQGNSAPDKSGLPSDRFSAERTGGSVSTLTIQRTQQEDSAVYLCASSLGALAGAYNEQFFGPGTRLTVL.

The chain links TRBV11-2 to TRBJ2-5, with no clear D. CDR3 length equals 11 residues. Trimming cost V 4 bases and J 5 bases, with 5 bases left between them. Germline CDR1 and CDR2: SGHAT and FQNNGV. CDR3 in DNA: TGTGCCAGCAGCTCAACCGAGACCCAGTACTTC. It encodes CASSSTETQYF.

The chain uses TRBV12-3 or TRBV12-4 and TRBJ2-2; D perhaps matches TRBD2 (6 bases). With 6 bases removed from V and 6 bases from J, the gap between germline ends came to 11 bases. The CDR3 loop spans 13 amino acids. DNA of the CDR3: TGTGCCAGCAGAACGGGACTCGCCGGGGAGCTGTTTTTT. This encodes CASRTGLAGELFF.

The J gene is TRBJ2-3, the V gene TRBV24-1, with D possibly being TRBD1 or TRBD2 (6 bases each). Germline-derived CDR1 and CDR2 are KGHDR and SFDVKD. The CDR3 loop spans 14 amino acids. Deletions cut 9 bases from V and 2 bases from J, with 14 bases between. This chain's CDR3 is CATEGGKNTDTQYF. CDR3 DNA: TGTGCCACCGAGGGGGGAAAAAACACAGATACGCAGTATTTT.

J is TRBJ2-1 and V is TRBV18; D remains ambiguous. The CDR3 spans 16 residues. Germline assignment: CDR1 KGHSH and CDR2 LQKENI. V shed 6 bases and J shed 9 bases, with 24 bases lying between them. In DNA, the CDR3 is TGTGCCAGCTCTCCCCAAGCGCAATCTCCCACCGTTGAGCAGTTCTTC. Translating gives CASSPQAQSPTVEQFF.

The V gene is TRBV5-1, the J gene TRBJ2-3; D is ambiguous. CDR3 length: 14 residues. Germline CDR1 SGHRS, CDR2 YFSETQ. V dropped 7 bases and J dropped 1 base, with 13 bases sitting between them. The DNA of the CDR3 is TGCGCCAGCGGCCCTGGCCGGGGCACAGATACGCAGTATTTT. Residues: CASGPGRGTDTQYF.

V gene TRBV6-4 combines with J gene TRBJ2-5; D might be TRBD2 (5 bases). In germline, CDR1 is MRHNA, CDR2 SNTAGT. This CDR3 contains 12 residues. The germline V and J ends were trimmed by 9 bases and 1 base, with 9 bases remaining between them. CDR3 bases: TGTGCCAGGAGGGCCCTCCAAGAGACCCAGTACTTC. Residues: CARRALQETQYF.

This clone was observed a handful of times. The chain uses TRBV11-2 and TRBJ1-5; D unresolved. The ends were cut back, 4 bases at V and 5 bases at J, with 12 bases in the middle. This CDR3 has 14 residues. Germline V gene data show CDR1 as SGHAT and CDR2 as FQNNGV. This CDR3 is CASSSEAWDQPQHF. CDR3 in DNA: TGTGCCAGCAGCTCAGAAGCGTGGGATCAGCCCCAGCATTTT.

The J gene is TRBJ2-2, the V gene TRBV2; D may be TRBD1 or TRBD2 (5 bases each). Germline V gene lookup returns CDR1 SNHLY and CDR2 FYNNEI. V was clipped by 2 bases and J by 4 bases, with 11 bases between them. The CDR3 length is 15 residues. The DNA of the CDR3 is TGTGCCAGCAGTGAAACGGGGCTTGGCACCGGGGAGCTGTTTTTT. Protein product: CASSETGLGTGELFF.

The V gene is TRBV27, the J gene TRBJ2-7, with D possibly TRBD1 on 6 matching bases. V lost 4 bases to trimming and J lost 3 bases, with 7 bases between them. The germline V gene encodes CDR1 MNHEY and CDR2 SMNVEV (reference sequence). The CDR3 consists of 12 residues. CDR3 nucleotides: TGTGCCAGCAGTTCGGGACACTACGAGCAGTACTTC. Its protein is CASSSGHYEQYF.

The rearrangement links TRBV5-6 to TRBJ1-4; TRBD1 matches at 12 bases. From germline, CDR1 is SGHDT and CDR2 YYEEEE. V shed 3 bases, J shed 3 bases, and the junction held 6 bases outside the gene matches. This CDR3 is 17 amino acids long. Here the CDR3 reads CASSSAGQGAPNEKLFF. DNA for the CDR3: TGTGCCAGCAGCTCCGCGGGACAGGGGGCTCCTAATGAAAAACTGTTTTTT.

The chain is built from TRBV30 and TRBJ2-2, with no clear D. The V gene's germline CDR1 is GTSNPN and CDR2 SVGIG (reference sequence). Deletions cut 4 bases from V and 15 bases from J, with 15 bases between. The CDR3 runs 11 residues. DNA for the CDR3: TGTGCCTGGAACTCGAAGGAGATGTTGTTTTTT. It encodes CAWNSKEMLFF.

The chain combines TRBV4-2 with TRBJ2-7; a weak D match, TRBD1 (6 bases). The CDR3 is 16 amino acids. The V gene lost 0 bases and the J gene lost 0 bases, with 12 bases spanning the gap. From germline, CDR1 is LGHNA and CDR2 YNFKEQ. This CDR3 reads CASSQDPGTPSYEQYF. The CDR3, as DNA: TGTGCCAGCAGCCAAGATCCCGGGACACCCTCCTACGAGCAGTACTTC.

CDR3: CATSDRGAREQYF. The CDR3 DNA is TGTGCCACCAGTGATCGAGGGGCGAGGGAGCAGTACTTC. The V gene is TRBV24-1, the J gene TRBJ2-7; either TRBD1 or TRBD2 may supply D (5 bases each). Trimming removed 3 bases at V and 7 bases at J, with 12 bases between. This CDR3 has 13 residues. The V gene's germline CDR1 is KGHDR and CDR2 SFDVKD.

The chain uses TRBV2 and TRBJ2-3, with D uncertain. Per the germline V gene, CDR1 is SNHLY and CDR2 is FYNNEI. The V and J ends lost 3 bases and 0 bases respectively, with 4 bases between them. This CDR3 contains 13 residues. CDR3 amino acids: CASSDVSTDTQYF. DNA for the CDR3: TGTGCCAGCAGTGACGTCAGCACAGATACGCAGTATTTT.

The V and J genes are TRBV6-2 or TRBV6-3 and TRBJ1-2; 9 bases are a match to TRBD1. The germline gives CDR1 MNHEY, CDR2 SVGEGT. V dropped 2 bases and J dropped 5; count of bases not matched to a gene: 3. The CDR3 is 14 residues long. The CDR3 nucleotides are TGTGCCAGCAGTTACGGGACAGGGACGTATGGCTACACCTTC. It is translated as CASSYGTGTYGYTF.

V is TRBV21-1 and J is TRBJ2-1; the table's D call of TRBD2 was not tested on the DNA. TRBV21-1 is a pseudogene. The CDR3 contains 14 residues. The CDR3 coding sequence is TGTGCCAGCAGGCTGACTAGCTCCTACAATGAGCAGTTCTTC. As protein: CASRLTSSYNEQFF.

This chain connects TRBV4-3 to TRBJ1-1, with D perhaps matching TRBD1 (5 bases). Germline CDR1 LGHNA, CDR2 YSLEER. Trimming took 3 bases from V and 11 from J, leaving 19 bases between them. The CDR3 spans 14 residues. The CDR3, as DNA: TGCGCCAGCAGCCAGGGAGGTGAGGGGAAGGATGCTTTCTTT. Amino acid sequence: CASSQGGEGKDAFF.

The J gene is TRBJ2-7, the V gene TRBV30; D gene uncertain. V lost 3 bases and J lost 5, with 11 bases in between. There are 12 residues in the CDR3. Germline V gives CDR1 GTSNPN, CDR2 SVGIG (reference sequence). This CDR3 is CAWSVWANEQYF. CDR3 coding DNA: TGTGCCTGGAGCGTTTGGGCCAACGAGCAGTACTTC.

This clone showed up just a few times. The J gene is TRBJ1-3, the V gene TRBV7-9; D gene uncertain. CDR3 length equals 16 residues. The germline gives CDR1 SEHNR, CDR2 FQNEAQ (reference sequence). The V end was cut by 4 bases, the J end by 0 bases, with 13 bases between. The CDR3 nucleotides are TGTGCCAGCAGCTCGATCCGTGGGAGCTCTGGAAACACCATATATTTT. This translates into CASSSIRGSSGNTIYF.

The V gene is TRBV7-9, the J gene TRBJ1-2; 8 nucleotides line up with TRBD1. Germline V gene data show CDR1 as SEHNR and CDR2 as FQNEAQ (reference sequence). The CDR3 spans 15 residues. With 5 bases clipped from V and 4 bases from J, the junction kept 9 bases outside the gene matches. CDR3 nucleotides: TGTGCCAGCAGCCCTGGACAGGGACTTGGCTATGGCTACACCTTC. Protein product: CASSPGQGLGYGYTF.

The V gene is TRBV28, the J gene TRBJ1-1; the D gene is possibly TRBD1 (6 bases). Germline CDR1 MDHEN, CDR2 SYDVKM. Trimming pared 1 base from V and 4 bases from J, leaving 13 bases between. There are 15 residues in the CDR3. The CDR3 here is CASSLLGGSLTEAFF. CDR3 coding DNA: TGTGCCAGCAGTTTATTGGGGGGCAGTCTCACTGAAGCTTTCTTT.

V is TRBV28 and J is TRBJ1-3; no clear D. The CDR3 contains 15 residues. Germline V gene sequence: CDR1 MDHEN, CDR2 SYDVKM. The V end lost 1 base, the J end lost 0 bases, and 7 bases lay between the germline ends. CDR3 DNA sequence: TGTGCCAGCAGTTTATTTCTCCTCTCTGGAAACACCATATATTTT. This sequence encodes CASSLFLLSGNTIYF.